Listed below are T cell receptor beta chains from one sample, sequenced in a study of T-cell reconstitution after alpha-beta-depleted transplantation in children. One entry per CDR3 protein, called by TCRdb with MiXCR from the PCR reads. The sample includes approximately 400,000 distinct CDR3 sequences, roughly 15% of them seen just once. The sequenced sample was PBMCs, mostly from graft donor cells, obtained 360 days after TCRalphabeta/CD19-depleted stem cell transplant. Receptor source: a boy in the first two years of life who had a stem cell transplant for Wiskott-Aldrich syndrome, so the T cells may come from the graft donor. Each CDR3 is given with its conserved first and last residue. The D gene is left open where the match is weak. Clone size is stated in some rows and not others, as once, few, many or a class when expanded.

clone_size j_call d_call v_call cdr3_nt cdr3_aa
- TRBJ1-4 TRBD1 TRBV5-6 TGTGCCAGCAGCCCCTACAGGGGGCAGGGGGAAAAACTGTTTTTT CASSPYRGQGEKLFF
few TRBJ2-3 - TRBV29-1 TGCAGCGTTGGGGCACGGTTCACAGATACGCAGTATTTT CSVGARFTDTQYF
few TRBJ2-5 - TRBV21-1 TGTGCCAGCAGCAACTTGGCTAGCGGGAGGAAGGAGACCCAGTACTTC CASSNLASGRKETQYF
few TRBJ2-1 TRBD2 TRBV10-3 TGTGCCATCAACACCGGGACTAGCTCCTACAATGAGCAGTTCTTC CAINTGTSSYNEQFF
few TRBJ2-3 - TRBV5-5 TGTGCCAGCAGCTTGTGGGACAGCACAGATACGCAGTATTTT CASSLWDSTDTQYF
- TRBJ2-5 TRBD2 TRBV29-1 TGCAGCGTTGAGTTGGGGGGGGAGACCCAGTACTTC CSVELGGETQYF
few TRBJ2-6 - TRBV20-1 TGCAGTGCTAAACTACCTGGGGCCAACGTCCTGACTTTC CSAKLPGANVLTF
- TRBJ2-7 TRBD1 TRBV6-1 TGTGCCAGCAGCCAAGGGACAGGGAAAGACTACGAGCAGTACTTC CASSQGTGKDYEQYF
many TRBJ2-7 TRBD1 TRBV5-1 TGCGCCAGCAGCTTGGACAGGGGGCGAAACGAGCAGTACTTC CASSLDRGRNEQYF
- TRBJ2-1 TRBD2 TRBV2 TGTGCCAGCACTAGACTAGCAGTCCATCTGGGGTCAAAGTTCTTC CASTRLAVHLGSKFF
- TRBJ2-7 TRBD1 TRBV12-3/TRBV12-4 TGTGCCAGCAGTTTGACAGGGGGCATCTCCTACGAGCAGTACTTC CASSLTGGISYEQYF
- TRBJ1-6 - TRBV11-2 TGTGCCAGCAGCTTAGCCCCGGACAGCTTGGGGGTACCCCTCCACTTT CASSLAPDSLGVPLHF
few TRBJ2-1 TRBD2 TRBV4-2 TGTGCCAGCAGCCTTCCCCCCCTAGCGGGGGGTAATGAGCAGTTCTTC CASSLPPLAGGNEQFF
- TRBJ2-6 TRBD1 TRBV5-1 TGCGCCAGCAGCCCACCAACCGGGACAGGGGCTTTTCAGGCTGGGGCCAACGTCCTGACTTTC CASSPPTGTGAFQAGANVLTF
- TRBJ2-7 - TRBV4-1 TGCGCCAGCAGCCGTCAGTATAAGGAGATTAGCTCCTACGAGCAGTACTTC CASSRQYKEISSYEQYF
- TRBJ1-1 TRBD1 TRBV24-1 TGTGCCACCAGTGACCACAGGGGATGGCAAGCTTTCTTT CATSDHRGWQAFF
few TRBJ2-2 TRBD1 TRBV28 TGTGCCAGCAGTTTATTAGGGACAGGGAGAGCCGGGGAGCTGTTTTTT CASSLLGTGRAGELFF
- TRBJ2-5 - TRBV4-3 TGCGCCAGCAGCCAAGATGTTAGTAGCGAGAACTTCCAAGAGACCCAGTACTTC CASSQDVSSENFQETQYF
few TRBJ2-7 - TRBV5-1 TGCGCCAGCAGCTTGGATGGTCGGCCCTACGAGCAGTACTTC CASSLDGRPYEQYF
few TRBJ2-7 TRBD2 TRBV11-3 TGTGCCAGCAGCCACGGGACTAACGGTGGCGAGCAGTACTTC CASSHGTNGGEQYF
- TRBJ2-1 - TRBV14 TGTGCCAGCAGCCACTCCATGCAAGGATACAATGAGCAGTTCTTC CASSHSMQGYNEQFF
few TRBJ2-7 TRBD2 TRBV29-1 TGCAGCGTCTACTGGACTAGCGCCTACGAGCAGTACTTC CSVYWTSAYEQYF
few TRBJ2-7 TRBD1 TRBV29-1 TGCAGCGTTGAAACGGACAGGTATCGCGAGCAGTACTTC CSVETDRYREQYF
many TRBJ2-4 - TRBV24-1 TGTGCCACCAGTGATCGATCGGAGGCCAAAAACATTCAGTACTTC CATSDRSEAKNIQYF
- TRBJ2-7 - TRBV12-3/TRBV12-4 TGTGCCAGCAGTCCCCAGGGGAGCCTGAGCTCCTACGAGCAGTACTTC CASSPQGSLSSYEQYF
few TRBJ2-5 - TRBV20-1 TGCAGTGCTAGGGGACCCAGTCGGACCCAGTACTTC CSARGPSRTQYF
- TRBJ2-3 - TRBV6-1 TGTGCCAGCAGAGCCGGGACATTGGGAGGTTTAATCACAGATACGCAGTATTTT CASRAGTLGGLITDTQYF
few TRBJ1-4 - TRBV10-3 TGTGCCATCGGGGACACCACAACTAATGAAAAACTGTTTTTT CAIGDTTTNEKLFF
- TRBJ2-7 TRBD2 TRBV7-6 TGTGCCAGCAGCCGGGGACTACCTAGCTCCTACGAGCAGTACTTC CASSRGLPSSYEQYF
few TRBJ2-5 - TRBV6-6 TGTGCCAGCAGTTACTCGAGGCCCGTACACTTC CASSYSRPVHF
few TRBJ1-1 TRBD1 TRBV7-9 TGTGCCAGCAGCTCCTTGACAGGGAAGGCTTCAGCTTTCTTT CASSSLTGKASAFF
- TRBJ2-3 TRBD2 TRBV4-1 TGCGCCAGCAGCCAAGATTGGAGCGGGGGTTTCACAGATACGCAGTATTTT CASSQDWSGGFTDTQYF
- TRBJ2-3 - TRBV4-1 TGCGCCAGCAGCCAAGATTACCCAAGTGGCTCTGATACGCAGTATTTT CASSQDYPSGSDTQYF
- TRBJ2-1 - TRBV4-1 TGCGCCAGCAGCCAAGTCGGGCGAAGGAGCTCCTACAATGAGCAGTTCTTC CASSQVGRRSSYNEQFF
- TRBJ2-2 - TRBV2 TGTGCCAGCCAACCCCGGAGGCCGAACACCGGGGAGCTGTTTTTT CASQPRRPNTGELFF
- TRBJ1-1 - TRBV20-1 TGCAGTGCTAGAGTTCCCGGGAACACTGAAGCTTTCTTT CSARVPGNTEAFF
few TRBJ2-1 - TRBV11-2 TGTGCCAGCACCCTAACTAATGAGCAGTTCTTC CASTLTNEQFF
- TRBJ1-1 - TRBV12-3/TRBV12-4 TGTGCCAGCAGCCAAACCCCCCTTGGGGCTTTCTTT CASSQTPLGAFF
- TRBJ2-3 - TRBV14 TGTGCCAGCAGCCAAGTGCGGGCCACAGATACGCAGTATTTT CASSQVRATDTQYF
- TRBJ2-2 - TRBV7-2 TGTGCCAGCAGCTTTTTTCAGGGTGGCACCGGGGAGCTGTTTTTT CASSFFQGGTGELFF
- TRBJ2-5 TRBD2 TRBV4-2 TGTGCCAGCAGCCAAGGTCTGGGACTAGCGGGGGGCAGGGGAGAGACCCAGTACTTC CASSQGLGLAGGRGETQYF
- TRBJ2-3 - TRBV12-3/TRBV12-4 TGTGCCAGCAGTTTCGAGGAACCCCCCGATACGCAGTATTTT CASSFEEPPDTQYF
- TRBJ2-7 - TRBV12-3/TRBV12-4 TGTGCCAGCAGTTTTGACTACGAGCAGTACTTC CASSFDYEQYF
- TRBJ1-5 - TRBV12-3/TRBV12-4 TGTGCCAGCGCGGGGAGCAATCAGCCCCAGCATTTT CASAGSNQPQHF
- TRBJ2-7 TRBD1 TRBV5-1 TGCGCCAGCAGCTTGGGAGGGACAGTCCTAAACGAGCAGTACTTC CASSLGGTVLNEQYF
- TRBJ2-4 - TRBV2 TGTGCCAGCAGTGAATGGGGCCAGTCTATTCAGTACTTC CASSEWGQSIQYF
- TRBJ2-1 - TRBV4-1 TGCGCCAGCAGCCAAAATCCAGGGAGAAATGAGCAGTTCTTC CASSQNPGRNEQFF
few TRBJ1-1 - TRBV7-7 TGTGCCAGCAGCTTAGACGGGAAGGGGCGTAGGGTAAACACTGAAGCTTTCTTT CASSLDGKGRRVNTEAFF
few TRBJ2-5 - TRBV4-1 TGCGCCAGCAGCCCCAGGGTAGGGGCCCAAGAGACCCAGTACTTC CASSPRVGAQETQYF
- TRBJ1-2 - TRBV7-8 TGTGCCAGCAGCCCCTCCGTGGGCCATGGCTACACCTTC CASSPSVGHGYTF